This T cell receptor (beta chain) emerged from a study of neurological immune-mediated disorders. This clonotype showed up many times. This CDR3 comprises 15 residues. Trimming left V 2 bases short and J 5 bases short, with 13 bases between. The V gene's germline CDR1 is MDHEN and CDR2 SYDVKM. TCRdb called the 5' RACE reads again in MiXCR, with one record for every CDR3 protein. This sample has approximately 37,000 distinct CDR3 sequences; less than 15% occur once, and the top ten carry 25% to 30%. The origin of this receptor is a woman aged 45 to 65 with HTLV-1-associated myelopathy (HAM/TSP). The rearrangement joins TRBV28 to TRBJ1-5, with D perhaps TRBD1 (5 bases). The sequencing input was PBMCs. This CDR3 is CASSLPDSFYQPQHF. In nucleotides, the CDR3 is TGTGCCAGCAGTTTACCCGACAGTTTCTATCAGCCCCAGCATTTT.